This T cell receptor (beta chain) comes out of a study of OX40 agonist ivuxolimab in advanced cancers. The trim removed 6 bases at V and 8 bases at J, leaving 13 bases unmatched. The CDR3 is made up of 15 amino acids. Germline V gives CDR1 LNHDA, CDR2 SQIVND (reference sequence). The protocol was immunoSEQ multiplex PCR, while the TCRdb copy is restricted to in-frame clones and leaves out a portion. The data contain approximately 77,000 clones, roughly nine tenths of them singletons. This sequence was found in an adult with an advanced solid tumor such as melanoma, head and neck, liver or kidney cancer. The sequences come from CD4+ or CD8+ T cells sorted from blood, collected in a trial of the OX40 agonist ivuxolimab. V gene TRBV19 combines with J gene TRBJ2-1; 7 nucleotides line up with TRBD2. This CDR3 reads CASRQSGVVSDEQFF. The CDR3 coding sequence is TGTGCCAGTAGACAAAGCGGGGTAGTCAGCGATGAGCAGTTCTTC.